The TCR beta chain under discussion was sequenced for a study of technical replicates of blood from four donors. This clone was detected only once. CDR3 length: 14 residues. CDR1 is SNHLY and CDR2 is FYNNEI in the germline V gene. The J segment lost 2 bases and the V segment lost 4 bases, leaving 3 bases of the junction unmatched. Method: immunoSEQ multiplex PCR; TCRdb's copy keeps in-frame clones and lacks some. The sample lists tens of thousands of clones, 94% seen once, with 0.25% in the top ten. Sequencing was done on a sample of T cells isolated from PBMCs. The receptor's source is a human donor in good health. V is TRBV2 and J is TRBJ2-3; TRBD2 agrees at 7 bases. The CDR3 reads CASSGLAVTDTQYF. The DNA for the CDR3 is TGTGCCAGCAGTGGGCTAGCGGTCACAGATACGCAGTATTTT.